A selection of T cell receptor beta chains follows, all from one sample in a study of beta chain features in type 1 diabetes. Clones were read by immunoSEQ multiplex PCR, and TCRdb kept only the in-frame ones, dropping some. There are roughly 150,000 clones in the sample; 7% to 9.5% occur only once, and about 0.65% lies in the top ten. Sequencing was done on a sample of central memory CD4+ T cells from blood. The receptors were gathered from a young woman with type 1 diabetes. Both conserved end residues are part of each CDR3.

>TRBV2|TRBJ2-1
CASGTDYNEQFF
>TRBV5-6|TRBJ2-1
CASSRGQFNEQFF
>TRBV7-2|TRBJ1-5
CASSFYRDYNQPQHF
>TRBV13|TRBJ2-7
CASSFLAGTSYEQYF
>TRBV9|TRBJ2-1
CASSAEHRRSSYNEQFF
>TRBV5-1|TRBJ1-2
CASSLSSDRVEGYTF
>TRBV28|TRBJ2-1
CASREPPGGYNEQFF
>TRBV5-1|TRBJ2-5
CASSSLAGETQYF
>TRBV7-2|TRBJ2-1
CARGLAGNEQFF
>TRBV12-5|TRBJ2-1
CASGLYAGGSHEQFF
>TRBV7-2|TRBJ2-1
CASSPDRGRNEQFF
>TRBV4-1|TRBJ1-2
CASSRIFAQGTLRGYTF
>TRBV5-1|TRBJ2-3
CASSSGTSATDTQYF
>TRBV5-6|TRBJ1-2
CASSPGDYGYTF
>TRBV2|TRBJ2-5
CASSAVQETQYF
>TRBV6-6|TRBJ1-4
CASSDTGTGREKLFF
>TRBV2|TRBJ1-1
CASSAADFTEAFF
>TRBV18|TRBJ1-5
CASSPGTDSGPQHF
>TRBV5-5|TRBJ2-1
CASSAGQGTYNEQFF
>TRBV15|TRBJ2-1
CATSRAGGRQGNEQFF
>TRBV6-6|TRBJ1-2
CASSYYRDSNYGYTF
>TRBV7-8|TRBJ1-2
CASSRGPSIPTDGYTF
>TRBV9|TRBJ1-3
CASSAGDARSGNTIYF
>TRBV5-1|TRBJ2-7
CASSPGTSSYEQYF